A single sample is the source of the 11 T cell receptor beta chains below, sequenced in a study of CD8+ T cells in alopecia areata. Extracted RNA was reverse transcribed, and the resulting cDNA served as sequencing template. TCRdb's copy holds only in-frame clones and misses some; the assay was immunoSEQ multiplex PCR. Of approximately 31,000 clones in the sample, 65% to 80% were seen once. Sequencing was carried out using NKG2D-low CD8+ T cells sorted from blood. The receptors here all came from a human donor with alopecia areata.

CDR3 protein: CASSLGQLQETQYF. DNA of the CDR3: TGTGCCAGCAGCTTAGGACAGCTCCAAGAGACCCAGTACTTC. The chain links TRBV11-2 to TRBJ2-5; TRBD1 might be the D (5 bases). Germline V gene sequence: CDR1 SGHAT, CDR2 FQNNGV. CDR3 length: 14 residues. Between the trimmed V and J ends, which lost 1 base and 1 base, there was a span of 7 bases.

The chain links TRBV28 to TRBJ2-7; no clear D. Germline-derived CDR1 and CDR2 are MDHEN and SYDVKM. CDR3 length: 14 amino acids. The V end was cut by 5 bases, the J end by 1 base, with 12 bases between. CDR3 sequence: CASSHDMESYEQYF. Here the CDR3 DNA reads TGTGCCAGCAGTCACGACATGGAGTCCTACGAGCAGTACTTC.

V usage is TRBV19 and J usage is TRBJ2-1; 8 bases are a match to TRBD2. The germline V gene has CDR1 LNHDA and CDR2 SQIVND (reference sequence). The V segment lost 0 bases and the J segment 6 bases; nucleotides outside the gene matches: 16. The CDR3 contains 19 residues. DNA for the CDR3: TGTGCCAGTAGTATAGAATGGGCGTGGGACTCCCGGGGGGGCAATGAGCAGTTCTTC. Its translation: CASSIEWAWDSRGGNEQFF.

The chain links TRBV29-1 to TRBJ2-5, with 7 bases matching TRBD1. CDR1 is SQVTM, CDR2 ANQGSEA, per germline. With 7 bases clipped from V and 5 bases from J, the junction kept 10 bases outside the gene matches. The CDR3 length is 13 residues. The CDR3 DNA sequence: TGCAGCGCCGACGACAGGGCGGAGGAGACCCAGTACTTC. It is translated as CSADDRAEETQYF.

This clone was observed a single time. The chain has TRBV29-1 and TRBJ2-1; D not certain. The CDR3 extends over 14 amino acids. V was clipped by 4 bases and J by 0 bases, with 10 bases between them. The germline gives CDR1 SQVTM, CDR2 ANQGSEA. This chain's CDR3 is CSVAGVTSYNEQFF. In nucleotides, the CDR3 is TGCAGCGTTGCCGGCGTAACCTCCTACAATGAGCAGTTCTTC.

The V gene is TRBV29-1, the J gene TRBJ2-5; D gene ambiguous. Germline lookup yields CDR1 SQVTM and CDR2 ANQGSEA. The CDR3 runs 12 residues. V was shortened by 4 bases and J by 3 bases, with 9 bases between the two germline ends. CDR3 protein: CSVATAKETQYF. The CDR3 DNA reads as TGCAGCGTTGCCACTGCGAAAGAGACCCAGTACTTC.

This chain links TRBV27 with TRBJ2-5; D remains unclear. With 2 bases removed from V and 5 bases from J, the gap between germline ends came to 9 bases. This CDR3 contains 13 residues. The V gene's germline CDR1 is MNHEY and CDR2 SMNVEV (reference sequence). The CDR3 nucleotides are TGTGCCAGCAGTTTAAGTATACGGGAGACCCAGTACTTC. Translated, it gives CASSLSIRETQYF.

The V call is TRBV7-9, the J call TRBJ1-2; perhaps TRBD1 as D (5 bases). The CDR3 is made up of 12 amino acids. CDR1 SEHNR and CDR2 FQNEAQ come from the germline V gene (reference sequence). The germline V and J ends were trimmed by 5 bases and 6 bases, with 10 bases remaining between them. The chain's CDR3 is CASSLGAHGYTF. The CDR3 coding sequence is TGTGCCAGCAGCCTTGGGGCCCATGGCTACACCTTC.

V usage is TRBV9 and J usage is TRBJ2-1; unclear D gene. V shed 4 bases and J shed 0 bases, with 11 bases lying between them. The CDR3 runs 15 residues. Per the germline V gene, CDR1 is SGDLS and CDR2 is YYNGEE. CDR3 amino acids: CASSPALSSYNEQFF. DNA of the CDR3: TGTGCCAGCAGCCCGGCCCTTAGCTCCTACAATGAGCAGTTCTTC.

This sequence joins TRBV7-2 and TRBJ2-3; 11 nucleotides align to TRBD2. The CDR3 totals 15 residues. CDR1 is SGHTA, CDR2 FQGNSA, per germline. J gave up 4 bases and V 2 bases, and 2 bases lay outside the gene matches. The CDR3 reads CASSLIAGGPDTQYF. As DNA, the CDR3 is TGTGCCAGCAGCTTAATAGCGGGAGGGCCAGATACGCAGTATTTT. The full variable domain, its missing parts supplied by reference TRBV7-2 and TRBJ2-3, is GAGVSQSPSNKVTEKGKDVELRCDPISGHTALYWYRQSLGQGLEFLIYFQGNSAPDKSGLPSDRFSAERTGGSVSTLTIQRTQQEDSAVYLCASSLIAGGPDTQYFGPGTRLTVL.

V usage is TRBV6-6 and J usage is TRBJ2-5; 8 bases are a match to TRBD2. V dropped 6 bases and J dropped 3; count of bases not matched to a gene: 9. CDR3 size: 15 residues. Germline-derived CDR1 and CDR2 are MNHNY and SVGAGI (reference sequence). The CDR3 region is CASRFLSGLEETQYF. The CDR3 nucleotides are TGTGCCAGCAGATTCCTCTCGGGACTAGAAGAGACCCAGTACTTC.